This TCR beta chain is drawn from a study of blood T cells in healthy people across ages. The extraction recovered at least 5 micrograms of total RNA per sample. General study results and limits: Naive CD4+ cell counts and diversity both ran higher in long-lived than in aged donors. The unsorted PBMCs prevented any conclusive comparison of naive versus antigen-experienced cells.

Through a sample-barcoded 5' primer and a J-beta primer mix, a second PCR was run for roughly 6 to 12 cycles. One entry per CDR3 protein, called by TCRdb with MiXCR from the 5' RACE reads. The sample gives 600,000 or so distinct CDR3 sequences, more than 45% of which show up once; around 25% is in the top ten. About this clonotype itself: Its antigen is unidentified.

This CDR3 is built from 11 residues. Trimming cost V 4 bases and J 5 bases, with 5 bases left between them. Germline V CDR1 and CDR2: SGHTA, FQGTGA. The receptor was isolated from an elderly man in good health. The sample consisted of blood. The V and J genes are TRBV7-3 and TRBJ1-1; D not resolved. The CDR3 DNA sequence: TGTGCCAGCAGCTCAGGAACTGAAGCTTTCTTT. This sequence encodes CASSSGTEAFF.